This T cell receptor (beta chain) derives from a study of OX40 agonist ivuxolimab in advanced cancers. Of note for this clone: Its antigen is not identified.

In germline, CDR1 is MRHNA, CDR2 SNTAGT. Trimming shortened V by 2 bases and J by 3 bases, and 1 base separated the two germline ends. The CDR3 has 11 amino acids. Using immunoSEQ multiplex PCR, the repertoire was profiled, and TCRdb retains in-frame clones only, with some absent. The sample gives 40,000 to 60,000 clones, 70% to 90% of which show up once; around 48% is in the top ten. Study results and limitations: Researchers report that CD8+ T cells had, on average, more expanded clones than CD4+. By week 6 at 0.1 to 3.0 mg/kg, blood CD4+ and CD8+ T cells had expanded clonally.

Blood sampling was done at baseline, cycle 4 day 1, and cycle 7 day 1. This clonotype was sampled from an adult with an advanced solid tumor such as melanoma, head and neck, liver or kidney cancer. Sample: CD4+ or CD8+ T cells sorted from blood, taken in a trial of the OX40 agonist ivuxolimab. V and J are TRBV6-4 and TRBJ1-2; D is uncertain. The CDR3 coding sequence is TGTGCCAGCAGTGACCACTATGGCTACACCTTC. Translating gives CASSDHYGYTF.